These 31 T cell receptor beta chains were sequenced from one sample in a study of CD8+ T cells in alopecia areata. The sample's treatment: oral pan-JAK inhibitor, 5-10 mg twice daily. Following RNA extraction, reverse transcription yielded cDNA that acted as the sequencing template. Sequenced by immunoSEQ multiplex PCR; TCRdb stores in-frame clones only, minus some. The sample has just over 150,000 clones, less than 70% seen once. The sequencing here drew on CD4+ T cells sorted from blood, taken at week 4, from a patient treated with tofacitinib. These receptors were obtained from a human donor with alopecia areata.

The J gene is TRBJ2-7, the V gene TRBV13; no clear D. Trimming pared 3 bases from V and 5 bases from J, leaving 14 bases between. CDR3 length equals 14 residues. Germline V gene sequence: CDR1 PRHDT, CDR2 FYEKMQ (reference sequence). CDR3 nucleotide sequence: TGTGCCAGCAGCTTTCCGGGCCTCGCTGACGAGCAGTACTTC. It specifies CASSFPGLADEQYF.

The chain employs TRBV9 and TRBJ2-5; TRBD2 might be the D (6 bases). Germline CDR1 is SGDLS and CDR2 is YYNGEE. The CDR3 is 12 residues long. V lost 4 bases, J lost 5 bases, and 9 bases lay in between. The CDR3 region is CASSRDSETQYF. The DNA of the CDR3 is TGTGCCAGCAGCCGGGACTCGGAGACCCAGTACTTC.

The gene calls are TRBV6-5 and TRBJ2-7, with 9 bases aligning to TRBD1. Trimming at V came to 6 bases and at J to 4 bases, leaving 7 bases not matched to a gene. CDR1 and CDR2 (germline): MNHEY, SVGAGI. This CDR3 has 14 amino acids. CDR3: CASSSQGADYEQYF. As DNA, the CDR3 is TGTGCCAGCAGCTCACAGGGGGCGGATTACGAGCAGTACTTC.

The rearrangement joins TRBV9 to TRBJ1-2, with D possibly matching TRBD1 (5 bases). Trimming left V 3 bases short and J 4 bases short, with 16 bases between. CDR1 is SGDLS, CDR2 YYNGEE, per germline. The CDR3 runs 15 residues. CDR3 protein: CASSEIGREGYGYTF. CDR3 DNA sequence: TGTGCCAGCAGCGAGATCGGCAGGGAAGGCTATGGCTACACCTTC.

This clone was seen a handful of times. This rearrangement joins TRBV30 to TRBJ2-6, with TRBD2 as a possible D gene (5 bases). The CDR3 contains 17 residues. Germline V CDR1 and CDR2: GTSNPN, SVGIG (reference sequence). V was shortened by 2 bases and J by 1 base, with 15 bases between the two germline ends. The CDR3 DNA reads TGTGCCTGGAGTTACGGGGTAGTGGGATCTGGGGCCAACGTCCTGACTTTC. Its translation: CAWSYGVVGSGANVLTF.

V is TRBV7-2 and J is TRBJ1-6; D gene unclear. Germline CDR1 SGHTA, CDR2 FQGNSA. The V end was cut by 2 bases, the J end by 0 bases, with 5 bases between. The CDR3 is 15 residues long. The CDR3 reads CASSLMTSYNSPLHF. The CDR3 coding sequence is TGTGCCAGCAGCTTAATGACCTCCTATAATTCACCCCTCCACTTT.

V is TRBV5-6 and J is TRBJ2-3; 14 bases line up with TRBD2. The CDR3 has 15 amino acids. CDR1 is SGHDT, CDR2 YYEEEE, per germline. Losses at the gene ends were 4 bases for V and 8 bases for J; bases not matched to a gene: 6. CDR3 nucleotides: TGTGCCAGCAGCACCAGGACTAGCGGGGGGAGTACGCAGTATTTT. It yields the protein CASSTRTSGGSTQYF.

The CDR3 reads CASSLGLAGASYEQYF. DNA for the CDR3: TGCGCCAGCAGCTTGGGGCTAGCGGGGGCCTCCTACGAGCAGTACTTC. The chain combines TRBV5-1 with TRBJ2-7; 10 bases line up with TRBD2. CDR1 and CDR2 (germline): SGHRS, YFSETQ. Trimming at V came to 0 bases and at J to 0 bases, leaving 3 bases not matched to a gene. The CDR3 is 16 amino acids. The complete variable domain, with remaining parts taken from reference TRBV5-1 and TRBJ2-7, reads KAGVTQTPRYLIKTRGQQVTLSCSPISGHRSVSWYQQTPGQGLQFLFEYFSETQRNKGNFPGRFSGRQFSNSRSEMNVSTLELGDSALYLCASSLGLAGASYEQYFGPGTRLTVT.

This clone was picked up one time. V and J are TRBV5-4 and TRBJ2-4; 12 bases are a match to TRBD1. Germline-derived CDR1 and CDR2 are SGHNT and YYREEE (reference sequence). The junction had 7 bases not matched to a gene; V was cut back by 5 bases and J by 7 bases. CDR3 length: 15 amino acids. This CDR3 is CASSPGQGARNIQYF. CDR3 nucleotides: TGTGCCAGCAGTCCGGGACAGGGGGCTCGGAACATTCAGTACTTC.

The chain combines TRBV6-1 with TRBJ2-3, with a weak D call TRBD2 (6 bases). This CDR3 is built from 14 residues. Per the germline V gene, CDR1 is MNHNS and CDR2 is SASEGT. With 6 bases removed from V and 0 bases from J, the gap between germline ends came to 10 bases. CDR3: CASSSGPSTDTQYF. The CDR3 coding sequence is TGTGCCAGCAGCAGCGGGCCCAGCACAGATACGCAGTATTTT.

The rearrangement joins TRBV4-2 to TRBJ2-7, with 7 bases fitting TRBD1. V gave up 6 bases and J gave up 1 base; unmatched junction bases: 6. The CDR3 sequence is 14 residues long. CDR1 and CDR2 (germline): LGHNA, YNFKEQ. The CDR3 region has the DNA TGTGCCAGCAGTCCCGGACAGGCATCCTACGAGCAGTACTTC. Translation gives CASSPGQASYEQYF.

In DNA form, the CDR3 reads TGTGCCAGCAGCCCCATGGGGAGGACTAATGAAAAACTGTTTTTT. It encodes CASSPMGRTNEKLFF. V gene TRBV7-8 combines with J gene TRBJ1-4; unclear D gene. This CDR3 spans 15 amino acids. In germline, CDR1 is SGHVS, CDR2 FQNEAQ. Trimming shortened V by 5 bases and J by 2 bases, and 12 bases separated the two germline ends.

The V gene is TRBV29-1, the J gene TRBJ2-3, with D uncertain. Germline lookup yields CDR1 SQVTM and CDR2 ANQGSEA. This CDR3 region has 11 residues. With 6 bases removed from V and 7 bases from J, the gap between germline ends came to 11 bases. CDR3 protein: CSVRPENTQYF. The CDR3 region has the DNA TGCAGCGTGAGACCCGAAAATACGCAGTATTTT.

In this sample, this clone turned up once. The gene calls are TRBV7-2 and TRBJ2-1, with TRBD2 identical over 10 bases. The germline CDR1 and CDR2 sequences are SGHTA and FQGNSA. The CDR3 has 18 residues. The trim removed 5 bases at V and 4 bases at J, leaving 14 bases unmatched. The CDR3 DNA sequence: TGTGCCAGCAGCCCTTGGGGAATTAGCGGGGGGACATACAATGAGCAGTTCTTC. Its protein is CASSPWGISGGTYNEQFF. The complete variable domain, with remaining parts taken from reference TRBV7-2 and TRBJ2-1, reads GAGVSQSPSNKVTEKGKDVELRCDPISGHTALYWYRQSLGQGLEFLIYFQGNSAPDKSGLPSDRFSAERTGGSVSTLTIQRTQQEDSAVYLCASSPWGISGGTYNEQFFGPGTRLTVL.

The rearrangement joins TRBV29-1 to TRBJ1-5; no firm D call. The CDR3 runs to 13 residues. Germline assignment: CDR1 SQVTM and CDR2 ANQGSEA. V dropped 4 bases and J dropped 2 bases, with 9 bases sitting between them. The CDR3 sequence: CSVGNGGNQPQHF. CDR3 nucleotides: TGCAGCGTTGGAAACGGGGGCAATCAGCCCCAGCATTTT. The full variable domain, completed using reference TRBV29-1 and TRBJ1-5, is SAVISQKPSRDICQRGTSLTIQCQVDSQVTMMFWYRQQPGQSLTLIATANQGSEATYESGFVIDKFPISRPNLTFSTLTVSNMSPEDSSIYLCSVGNGGNQPQHFGDGTRLSIL.

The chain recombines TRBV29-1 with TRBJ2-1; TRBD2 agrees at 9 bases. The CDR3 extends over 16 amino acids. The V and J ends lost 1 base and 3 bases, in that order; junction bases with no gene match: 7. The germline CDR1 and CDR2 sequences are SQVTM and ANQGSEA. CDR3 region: CSVEVSLAGSYNEQFF. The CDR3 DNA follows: TGCAGCGTTGAAGTTTCCCTAGCGGGGAGCTACAATGAGCAGTTCTTC.

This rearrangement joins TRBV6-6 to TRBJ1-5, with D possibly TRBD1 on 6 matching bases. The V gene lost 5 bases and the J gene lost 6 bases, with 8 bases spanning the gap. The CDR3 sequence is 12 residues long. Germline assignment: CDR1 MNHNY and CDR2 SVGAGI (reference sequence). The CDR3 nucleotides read TGTGCCAGCAGTAGCAGGGGTCAGCCCCAGCATTTT. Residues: CASSSRGQPQHF.

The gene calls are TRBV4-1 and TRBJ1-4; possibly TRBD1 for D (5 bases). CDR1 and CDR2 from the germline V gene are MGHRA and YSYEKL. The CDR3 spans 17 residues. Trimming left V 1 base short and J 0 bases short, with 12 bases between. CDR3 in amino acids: CASSQGTPLATNEKLFF. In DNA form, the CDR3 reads TGCGCCAGCAGCCAAGGGACACCGCTAGCAACTAATGAAAAACTGTTTTTT.

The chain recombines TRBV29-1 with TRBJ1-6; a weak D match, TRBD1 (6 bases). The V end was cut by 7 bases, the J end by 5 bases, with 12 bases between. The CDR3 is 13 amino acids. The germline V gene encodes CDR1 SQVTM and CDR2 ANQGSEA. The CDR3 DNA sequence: TGCAGCGCACGGACAGAGAATAATTCACCCCTCCACTTT. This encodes CSARTENNSPLHF.

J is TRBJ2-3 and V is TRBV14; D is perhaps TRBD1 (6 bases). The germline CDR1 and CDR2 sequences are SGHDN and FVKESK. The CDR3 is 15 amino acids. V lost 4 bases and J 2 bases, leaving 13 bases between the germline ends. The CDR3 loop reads CASSLLRDNTDTQYF. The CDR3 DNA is TGTGCCAGCAGCCTTCTACGGGACAACACAGATACGCAGTATTTT.

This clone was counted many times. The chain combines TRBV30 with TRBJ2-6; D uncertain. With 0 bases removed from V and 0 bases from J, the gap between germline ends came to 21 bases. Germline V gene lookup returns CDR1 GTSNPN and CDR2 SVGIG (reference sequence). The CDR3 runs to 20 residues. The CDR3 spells CAWSVRALLTHSSGANVLTF. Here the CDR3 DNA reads TGTGCCTGGAGTGTAAGGGCGCTATTGACCCACAGCTCTGGGGCCAACGTCCTGACTTTC.

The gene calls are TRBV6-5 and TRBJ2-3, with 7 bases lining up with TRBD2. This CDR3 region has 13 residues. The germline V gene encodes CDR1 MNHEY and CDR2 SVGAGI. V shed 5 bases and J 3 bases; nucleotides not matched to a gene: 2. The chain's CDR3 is CASSSGETDTQYF. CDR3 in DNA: TGTGCCAGCAGTAGCGGGGAAACAGATACGCAGTATTTT.

This chain's CDR3 is CASGSWSNIQYF. CDR3 DNA: TGTGCCAGCGGGAGCTGGTCAAACATTCAGTACTTC. This chain connects TRBV2 to TRBJ2-4; a possible D gene is TRBD2 (5 bases). The CDR3 sequence is 12 residues long. The germline V and J ends were trimmed by 8 bases and 6 bases, with 11 bases remaining between them. Germline loops: CDR1 SNHLY, CDR2 FYNNEI.

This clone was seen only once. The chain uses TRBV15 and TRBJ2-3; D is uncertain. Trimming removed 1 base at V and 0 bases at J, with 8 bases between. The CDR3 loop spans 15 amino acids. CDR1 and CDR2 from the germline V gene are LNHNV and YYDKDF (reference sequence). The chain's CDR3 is CATSRGAASTDTQYF. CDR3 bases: TGTGCCACCAGCAGAGGAGCTGCTAGCACAGATACGCAGTATTTT.

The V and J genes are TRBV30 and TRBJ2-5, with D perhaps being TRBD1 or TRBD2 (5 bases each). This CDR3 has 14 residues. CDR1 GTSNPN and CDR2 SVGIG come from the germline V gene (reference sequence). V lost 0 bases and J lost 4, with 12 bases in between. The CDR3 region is CAWSVLGVGETQYF. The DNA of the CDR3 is TGTGCCTGGAGTGTCTTGGGGGTAGGAGAGACCCAGTACTTC.

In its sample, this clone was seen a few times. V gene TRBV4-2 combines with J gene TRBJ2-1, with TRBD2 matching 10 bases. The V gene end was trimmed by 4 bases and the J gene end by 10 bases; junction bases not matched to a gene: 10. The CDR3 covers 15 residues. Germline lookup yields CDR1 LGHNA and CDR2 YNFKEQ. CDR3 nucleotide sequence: TGTGCCAGCAGCCGGCGACCTACTAGCGGGGAAGAGCAGTTCTTC. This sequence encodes CASSRRPTSGEEQFF.

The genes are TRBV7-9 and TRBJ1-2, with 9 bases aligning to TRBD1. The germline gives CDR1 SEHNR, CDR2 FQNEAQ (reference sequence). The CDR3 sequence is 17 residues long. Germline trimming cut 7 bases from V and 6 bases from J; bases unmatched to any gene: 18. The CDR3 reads CASISPGQGINRDGYTF. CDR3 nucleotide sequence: TGTGCCAGCATTTCCCCGGGACAGGGCATTAATCGGGATGGCTACACCTTC.

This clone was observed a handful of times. This CDR3 reads CASRSEVETQYF. Here the CDR3 DNA reads TGCGCCAGCAGGAGCGAAGTAGAGACCCAGTACTTC. The chain joins TRBV5-1 to TRBJ2-5; no firm D call. The CDR3 is made up of 12 amino acids. Germline CDR1 SGHRS, CDR2 YFSETQ. V shed 5 bases and J shed 4 bases, with 9 bases lying between them.

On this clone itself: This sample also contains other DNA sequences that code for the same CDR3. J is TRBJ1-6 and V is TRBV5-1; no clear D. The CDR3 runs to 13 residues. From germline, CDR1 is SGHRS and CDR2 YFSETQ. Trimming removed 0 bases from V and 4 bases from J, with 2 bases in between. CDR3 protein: CASSLEYNSPLHF. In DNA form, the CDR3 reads TGCGCCAGCAGCTTGGAGTATAATTCACCCCTCCACTTT.

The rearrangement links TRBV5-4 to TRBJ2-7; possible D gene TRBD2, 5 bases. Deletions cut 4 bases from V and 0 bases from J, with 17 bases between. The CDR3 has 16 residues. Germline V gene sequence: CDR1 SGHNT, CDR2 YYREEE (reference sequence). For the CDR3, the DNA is TGTGCCAGCAGCATGGAGGCGGCACTGAGCTCCTACGAGCAGTACTTC. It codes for CASSMEAALSSYEQYF.

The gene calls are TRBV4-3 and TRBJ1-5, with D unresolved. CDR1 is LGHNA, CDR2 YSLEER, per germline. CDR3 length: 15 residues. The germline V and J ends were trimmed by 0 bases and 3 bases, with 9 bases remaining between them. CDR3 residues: CASSQDGGNNQPQHF. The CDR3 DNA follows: TGCGCCAGCAGCCAAGATGGAGGGAACAATCAGCCCCAGCATTTT.